Following are 13 T cell receptor beta chains from one sample sequenced in a study of cytomegalovirus exposure and HLA in healthy donors. The method was immunoSEQ multiplex PCR; TCRdb's version includes in-frame clones alone and lacks a portion of them. The profile shows a few hundred thousand clones, around 88% of them singletons. The material sequenced was PBMCs. The receptors come from a woman under 30 in good health and CMV-seronegative.

The chain links TRBV6-5 to TRBJ2-3; 7 nucleotides match TRBD1. V dropped 3 bases and J dropped 14; count of bases not matched to a gene: 11. Looked up from germline, CDR1 is MNHEY and CDR2 is SVGAGI. The CDR3 covers 13 residues. Written as DNA, the CDR3 is TGTGCCAGCAGTTATAAATCTGACAGGGCTCGGTATTTT. Its translation is CASSYKSDRARYF.

This chain links TRBV27 with TRBJ2-7; possible D gene TRBD1, 5 bases. The V gene's germline CDR1 is MNHEY and CDR2 SMNVEV (reference sequence). There are 15 residues in the CDR3. Between the trimmed V and J ends, which lost 4 bases and 5 bases, there was a span of 18 bases. DNA for the CDR3: TGTGCCAGCAGTTGGATGGGCGACAGCCGCCACGAGCAGTACTTC. The encoded protein is CASSWMGDSRHEQYF.

This clone has only one observation. The chain joins TRBV4-2 to TRBJ2-1, with 7 positions matching TRBD1. CDR1 is LGHNA and CDR2 is YNFKEQ in the germline V gene. The CDR3 is made up of 13 amino acids. The V segment lost 6 bases and the J segment 7 bases; nucleotides outside the gene matches: 6. In DNA form, the CDR3 reads TGTGCCAGCAGACGACAGGGCGTGAATGAGCAGTTCTTC. This encodes CASRRQGVNEQFF.

The chain couples TRBV30 to TRBJ2-5, with 9 bases lining up with TRBD1. This CDR3 has 13 amino acids. V lost 3 bases to trimming and J lost 5 bases; unmatched junction nucleotides: 4. Germline lookup yields CDR1 GTSNPN and CDR2 SVGIG (reference sequence). The CDR3 region is CAWRTGGRETQYF. The CDR3 nucleotides are TGTGCCTGGAGAACAGGGGGCCGCGAGACCCAGTACTTC.

CDR3 region: CASSLGGQRQPQHF. In DNA, the CDR3 is TGTGCCAGCAGCTTAGGTGGGCAGCGGCAGCCCCAGCATTTT. The chain links TRBV7-9 to TRBJ1-5, with unresolved D. Germline V gene sequence: CDR1 SEHNR, CDR2 FQNEAQ (reference sequence). The CDR3 is made up of 14 amino acids. V dropped 1 base and J dropped 7 bases, with 11 bases sitting between them.

Points on this clone: Sequence at one end of the junction differs from germline and may be a read error. The rearrangement joins TRBV28 to TRBJ2-7; maybe TRBD1 (5 bases). Germline V gene sequence: CDR1 MDHEN, CDR2 SYDVKM. This CDR3 comprises 12 residues. The CDR3 loop reads CASSLKSYRFHF. CDR3 bases: TGTGCCAGCAGTTTAAAGAGTTACAGGTTCCACTTC.

The chain combines TRBV5-1 with TRBJ2-5, with D tentatively TRBD2 (6 bases). CDR3 size: 14 residues. With 4 bases removed from V and 2 bases from J, the gap between germline ends came to 12 bases. Looked up from germline, CDR1 is SGHRS and CDR2 is YFSETQ. CDR3 sequence: CASSRSGQQETQYF. In DNA form, the CDR3 reads TGCGCCAGCAGCCGAAGCGGGCAGCAAGAGACCCAGTACTTC.

The chain recombines TRBV6-1 with TRBJ1-2; D perhaps matches TRBD1 (5 bases). The length of the CDR3 is 11 residues. CDR1 and CDR2 (germline): MNHNS, SASEGT. Trimming removed 2 bases from V and 7 bases from J, with 5 bases in between. The DNA of the CDR3 is TGTGCCAGCAGTGAAACAGGTGGCTACACCTTC. This gives the protein CASSETGGYTF.

Only a few counts were recorded for this clone. V and J are TRBV12-2 and TRBJ2-7; the table's D call TRBD2 went unverified against the DNA. TRBV12-2 is given as a pseudogene. The CDR3 covers 15 residues. In DNA, the CDR3 is TGTGCAAGTCGCCGTCCTACTAGCGGGAGCTACGAGCAGTACTTC. Protein sequence: CASRRPTSGSYEQYF.

In DNA form, the CDR3 reads TGTGCCAGCAGCCGTTACAGGGCCAACCAAGAGACCCAGTACTTC. It translates to CASSRYRANQETQYF. The chain couples TRBV7-6 to TRBJ2-5, with D possibly being TRBD1 (6 bases). The V gene's germline CDR1 is SGHVS and CDR2 FNYEAQ. CDR3 length: 15 residues. V lost 5 bases, J lost 0 bases, and 13 bases lay in between.

J is TRBJ2-3 and V is TRBV11-2; TRBD1 might be the D (6 bases). This CDR3 has 14 amino acids. Germline-derived CDR1 and CDR2 are SGHAT and FQNNGV. V was shortened by 5 bases and J by 2 bases, with 11 bases between the two germline ends. CDR3 bases: TGTGCCAGCAGCACGGACAGAATCACAGATACGCAGTATTTT. Encoded protein: CASSTDRITDTQYF.

This chain joins TRBV2 and TRBJ2-7; 7 nucleotides align to TRBD2. There are 14 residues in the CDR3. In germline, CDR1 is SNHLY, CDR2 FYNNEI. With V trimmed by 6 bases and J by 5 bases, 10 bases remained unmatched. Here the CDR3 DNA reads TGTGCCAGCAGGATTCGGGGGGACCTAGACGAGCAGTACTTC. This encodes CASRIRGDLDEQYF. Complete variable domain (other parts from reference TRBV2 and TRBJ2-7): EPEVTQTPSHQVTQMGQEVILRCVPISNHLYFYWYRQILGQKVEFLVSFYNNEISEKSEIFDDQFSVERPDGSNFTLKIRSTKLEDSAMYFCASRIRGDLDEQYFGPGTRLTVT.

The rearrangement uses TRBV2 and TRBJ1-1, with D hard to call. The CDR3 runs to 13 residues. Germline V CDR1 and CDR2: SNHLY, FYNNEI. V lost 6 bases, J lost 6 bases, and 14 bases lay in between. The CDR3 coding sequence is TGTGCCAGCAGACGTAACCCGGTGGCTGAAGCTTTCTTT. Translation: CASRRNPVAEAFF.